One sample yielded the 7 T cell receptor beta chains listed below, sequenced in a study of cytomegalovirus exposure and HLA in healthy donors (TCRdb year 2017). The method behind the library was the immunoSEQ multiplex PCR assay. For the multiplex PCR, a mixture combining 60 forward primers for TCR Vbeta segments and 13 reverse primers for TCR Jbeta segments was used. The source is immuneACCESS, and TCRdb retained only in-frame sequences with V and J called. Part of the clones is not carried over; for the studies checked, unresolved V genes explain less than half of this, and the remainder is unexplained. The sample table records approximately 170,000 clones; 79% of these occur just once. The ten largest clones capture less than 2.5% of the sample. The sequenced material came from PBMCs. These receptors were taken from a woman aged 45-65 years in good health and CMV-seronegative.

This rearrangement joins TRBV27 to TRBJ1-5, with a weak D call TRBD1 (6 bases). The length of the CDR3 is 14 residues. Germline CDR1 MNHEY, CDR2 SMNVEV (reference sequence). Trimming removed 2 bases at V and 5 bases at J, with 10 bases between. As DNA, the CDR3 is TGTGCCAGCAGTTTACGGGGGGGCTATCAGCCCCAGCATTTT. This encodes CASSLRGGYQPQHF.

This CDR3 is CASSIPSGRFGYNEQFF. The CDR3 bases are TGTGCCAGTAGTATCCCTAGCGGGAGGTTTGGCTACAATGAGCAGTTCTTC. The V gene is TRBV19, the J gene TRBJ2-1; 11 nucleotides match TRBD2. With 3 bases clipped from V and 3 bases from J, the junction kept 7 bases outside the gene matches. The CDR3 loop spans 17 amino acids. CDR1 and CDR2 (germline): LNHDA, SQIVND (reference sequence).

This clone was detected only once. V is TRBV4-1 and J is TRBJ1-3, with 7 bases aligning to TRBD1. Germline V gene sequence: CDR1 MGHRA, CDR2 YSYEKL. CDR3 size: 17 residues. The V gene end was trimmed by 4 bases and the J gene end by 4 bases; junction bases not matched to a gene: 13. CDR3 region: CASSLPFGRTGGNTIYF. As DNA, the CDR3 is TGCGCCAGCAGCCTCCCGTTTGGGAGGACAGGAGGAAACACCATATATTTT.

The gene calls are TRBV5-6 and TRBJ1-5; D is perhaps TRBD1 (6 bases). The CDR3 spans 17 residues. The ends were cut back, 3 bases at V and 0 bases at J, with 16 bases in the middle. The germline CDR1 and CDR2 sequences are SGHDT and YYEEEE. CDR3 sequence reads: CASSSTTRGHSNQPQHF. The CDR3 DNA reads as TGTGCCAGCAGCTCGACAACCCGGGGACATAGCAATCAGCCCCAGCATTTT.

This chain connects TRBV18 to TRBJ1-1, with 9 bases that match TRBD1. The junction had 3 bases not matched to a gene; V was cut back by 2 bases and J by 5 bases. This CDR3 has 14 amino acids. Germline V gene sequence: CDR1 KGHSH, CDR2 LQKENI. In DNA, the CDR3 is TGTGCCAGCTCACCAACAGGGGGCGGAACTGAAGCTTTCTTT. It translates to CASSPTGGGTEAFF.

The genes are TRBV7-9 and TRBJ1-1; 9 bases agree with TRBD1. Germline-derived CDR1 and CDR2 are SEHNR and FQNEAQ (reference sequence). The CDR3 contains 14 residues. J was trimmed by 5 bases and V by 7 bases; bases with no gene match: 8. CDR3 loop: CASTVQGAGTEAFF. For the CDR3, the DNA is TGTGCCAGCACCGTACAGGGGGCTGGGACTGAAGCTTTCTTT. Combining the CDR3 with reference TRBV7-9 and TRBJ1-1 gives the whole variable domain DTGVSQNPRHKITKRGQNVTFRCDPISEHNRLYWYRQTLGQGPEFLTYFQNEAQLEKSRLLSDRFSAERPKGSFSTLEIQRTEQGDSAMYLCASTVQGAGTEAFFGQGTRLTVV.

As regards this clone: The same CDR3 arises from other DNA sequences in this sample as well. J is TRBJ2-2 and V is TRBV5-4; tentative D call: TRBD1 (5 bases). Germline V gene sequence: CDR1 SGHNT, CDR2 YYREEE (reference sequence). This CDR3 contains 13 residues. Trimming pared 4 bases from V and 7 bases from J, leaving 11 bases between. The CDR3 here is CASSLQGSGELFF. The CDR3 DNA reads as TGTGCCAGCAGCCTGCAGGGAAGCGGGGAGCTGTTTTTT.